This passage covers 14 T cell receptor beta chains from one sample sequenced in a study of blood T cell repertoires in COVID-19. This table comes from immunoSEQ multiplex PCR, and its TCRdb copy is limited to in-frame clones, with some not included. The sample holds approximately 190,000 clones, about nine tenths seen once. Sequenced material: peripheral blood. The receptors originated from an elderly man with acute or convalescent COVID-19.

CDR3 bases: TGTGCCAGCAGCCTGGAATCGGGACAGAATAATTCACCCCTCCACTTT. Encoded protein: CASSLESGQNNSPLHF. The chain recombines TRBV7-8 with TRBJ1-6, with 7 bases lining up with TRBD1. This CDR3 spans 16 amino acids. V dropped 5 bases and J dropped 5; count of bases not matched to a gene: 9. CDR1 and CDR2 from the germline V gene are SGHVS and FQNEAQ.

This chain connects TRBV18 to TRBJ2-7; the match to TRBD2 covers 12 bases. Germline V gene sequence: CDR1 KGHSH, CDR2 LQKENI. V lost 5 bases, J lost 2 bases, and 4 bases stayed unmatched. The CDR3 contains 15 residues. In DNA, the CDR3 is TGTGCCAGCTCATCGGGACTAGCGGGCGCCTACGAGCAGTACTTC. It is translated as CASSSGLAGAYEQYF. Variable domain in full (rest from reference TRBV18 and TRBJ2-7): NAGVMQNPRHLVRRRGQEARLRCSPMKGHSHVYWYRQLPEEGLKFMVYLQKENIIDESGMPKERFSAEFPKEGPSILRIQQVVRGDSAAYFCASSSGLAGAYEQYFGPGTRLTVT.

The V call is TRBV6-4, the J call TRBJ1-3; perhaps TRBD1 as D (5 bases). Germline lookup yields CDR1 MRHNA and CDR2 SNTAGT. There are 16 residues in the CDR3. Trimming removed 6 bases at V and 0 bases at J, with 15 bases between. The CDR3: CASRKRDANSGNTIYF. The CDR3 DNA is TGTGCCAGCAGGAAGCGGGACGCCAACTCTGGAAACACCATATATTTT.

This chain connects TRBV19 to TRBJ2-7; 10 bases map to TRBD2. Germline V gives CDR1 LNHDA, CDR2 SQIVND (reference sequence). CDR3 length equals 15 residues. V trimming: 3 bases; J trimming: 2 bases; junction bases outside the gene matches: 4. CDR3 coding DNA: TGTGCCAGTAGTATTCAACTAGCGGGGACCTACGAGCAGTACTTC. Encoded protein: CASSIQLAGTYEQYF.

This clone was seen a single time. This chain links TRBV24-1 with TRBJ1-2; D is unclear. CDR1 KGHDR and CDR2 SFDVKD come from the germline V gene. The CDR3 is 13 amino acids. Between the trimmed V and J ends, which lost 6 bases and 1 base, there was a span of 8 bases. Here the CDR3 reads CATSSPVNYGYTF. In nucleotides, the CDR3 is TGTGCCACCAGTAGCCCGGTTAACTATGGCTACACCTTC.

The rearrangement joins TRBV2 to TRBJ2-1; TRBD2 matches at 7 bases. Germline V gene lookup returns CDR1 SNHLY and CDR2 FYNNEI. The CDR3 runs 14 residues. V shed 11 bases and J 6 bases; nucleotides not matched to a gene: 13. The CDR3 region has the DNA TGTGCCTGTCTAAGGGACTACCTGTCCAATGAGCAGTTCTTC. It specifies CACLRDYLSNEQFF.

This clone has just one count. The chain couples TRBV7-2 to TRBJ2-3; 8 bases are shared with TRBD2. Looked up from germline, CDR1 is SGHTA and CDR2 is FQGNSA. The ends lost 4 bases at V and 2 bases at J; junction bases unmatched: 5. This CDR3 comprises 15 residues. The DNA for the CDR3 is TGTGCCAGCAGCTCATTAGCGGGGTTCACAGATACGCAGTATTTT. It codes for CASSSLAGFTDTQYF. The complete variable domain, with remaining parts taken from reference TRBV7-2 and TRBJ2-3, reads GAGVSQSPSNKVTEKGKDVELRCDPISGHTALYWYRQSLGQGLEFLIYFQGNSAPDKSGLPSDRFSAERTGGSVSTLTIQRTQQEDSAVYLCASSSLAGFTDTQYFGPGTRLTVL.

In nucleotides, the CDR3 is TGTGCCAGCAGCCCGACAGGGGCGGACACTGAAGCTTTCTTT. Its protein is CASSPTGADTEAFF. The chain links TRBV3-1 (or the pseudogene TRBV3-2) to TRBJ1-1; 8 positions match TRBD1. Germline CDR1 and CDR2: LGHDT and YNNKEL (reference sequence). The J segment lost 3 bases and the V segment lost 4 bases, leaving 4 bases of the junction unmatched. The CDR3 spans 14 residues.

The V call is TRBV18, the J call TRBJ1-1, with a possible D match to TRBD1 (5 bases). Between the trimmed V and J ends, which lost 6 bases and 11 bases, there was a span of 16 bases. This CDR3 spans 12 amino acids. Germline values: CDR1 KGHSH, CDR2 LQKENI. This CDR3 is CASSLDRDWAFF. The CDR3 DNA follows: TGTGCCAGCTCGCTCGACAGAGACTGGGCTTTCTTT.

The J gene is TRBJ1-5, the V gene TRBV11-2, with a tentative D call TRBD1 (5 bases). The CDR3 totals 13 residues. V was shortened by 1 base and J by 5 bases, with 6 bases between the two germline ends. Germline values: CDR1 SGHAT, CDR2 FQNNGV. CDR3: CASSLGGHQPQHF. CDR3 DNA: TGTGCCAGCAGCTTAGGGGGCCATCAGCCCCAGCATTTT. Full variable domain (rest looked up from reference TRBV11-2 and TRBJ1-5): EAGVAQSPRYKIIEKRQSVAFWCNPISGHATLYWYQQILGQGPKLLIQFQNNGVVDDSQLPKDRFSAERLKGVDSTLKIQPAKLEDSAVYLCASSLGGHQPQHFGDGTRLSIL.

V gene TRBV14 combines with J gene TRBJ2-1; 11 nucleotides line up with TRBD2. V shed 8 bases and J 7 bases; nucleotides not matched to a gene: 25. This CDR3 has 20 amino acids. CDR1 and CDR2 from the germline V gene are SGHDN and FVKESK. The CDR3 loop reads CASRPSPGLADPGRTNEQFF. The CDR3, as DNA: TGTGCCAGCCGCCCAAGTCCGGGACTAGCGGACCCCGGCCGTACTAATGAGCAGTTCTTC. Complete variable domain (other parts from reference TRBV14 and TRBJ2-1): EAGVTQFPSHSVIEKGQTVTLRCDPISGHDNLYWYRRVMGKEIKFLLHFVKESKQDESGMPNNRFLAERTGGTYSTLKVQPAELEDSGVYFCASRPSPGLADPGRTNEQFFGPGTRLTVL.

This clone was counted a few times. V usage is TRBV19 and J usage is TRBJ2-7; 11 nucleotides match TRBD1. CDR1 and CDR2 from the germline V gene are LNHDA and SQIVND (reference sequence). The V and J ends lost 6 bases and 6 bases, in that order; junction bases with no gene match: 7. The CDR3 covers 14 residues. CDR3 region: CASSTLGTGGEQYF. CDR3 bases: TGTGCCAGTAGCACCCTCGGGACAGGGGGCGAGCAGTACTTC.

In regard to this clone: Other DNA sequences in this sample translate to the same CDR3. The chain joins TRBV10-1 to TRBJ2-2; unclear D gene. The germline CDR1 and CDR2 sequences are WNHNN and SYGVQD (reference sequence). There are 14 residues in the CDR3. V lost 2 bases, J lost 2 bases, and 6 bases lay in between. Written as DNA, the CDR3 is TGCGCCAGCAGTGAGCGGGTTAACACCGGGGAGCTGTTTTTT. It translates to CASSERVNTGELFF.

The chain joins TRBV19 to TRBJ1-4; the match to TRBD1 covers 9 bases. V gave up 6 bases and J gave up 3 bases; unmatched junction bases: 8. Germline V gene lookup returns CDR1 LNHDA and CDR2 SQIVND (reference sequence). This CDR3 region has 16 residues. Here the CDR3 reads CASRGTGTGANEKLFF. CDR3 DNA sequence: TGTGCCAGTAGAGGGACAGGGACCGGTGCTAATGAAAAACTGTTTTTT.